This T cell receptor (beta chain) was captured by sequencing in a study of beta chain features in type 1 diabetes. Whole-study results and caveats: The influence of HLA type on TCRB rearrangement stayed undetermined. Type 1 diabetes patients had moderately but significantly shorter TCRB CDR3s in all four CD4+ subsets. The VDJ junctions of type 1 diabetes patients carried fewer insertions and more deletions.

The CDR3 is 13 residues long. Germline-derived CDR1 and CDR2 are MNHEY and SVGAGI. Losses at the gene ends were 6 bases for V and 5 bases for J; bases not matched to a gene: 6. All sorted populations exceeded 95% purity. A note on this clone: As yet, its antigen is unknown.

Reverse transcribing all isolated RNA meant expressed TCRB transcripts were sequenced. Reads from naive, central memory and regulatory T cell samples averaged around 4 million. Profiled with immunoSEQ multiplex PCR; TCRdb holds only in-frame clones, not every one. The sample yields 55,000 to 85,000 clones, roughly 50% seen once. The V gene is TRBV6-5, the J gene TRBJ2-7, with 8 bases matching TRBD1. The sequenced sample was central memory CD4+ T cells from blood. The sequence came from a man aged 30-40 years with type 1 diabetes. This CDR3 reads CASRYDRGHEQYF. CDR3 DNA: TGTGCCAGCAGGTACGACAGGGGCCACGAGCAGTACTTC.